Listed below are T cell receptor beta chains from one sample, sequenced in a study of cytomegalovirus exposure and HLA in healthy donors. Profiling relied on immunoSEQ multiplex PCR, and the TCRdb table lists in-frame clones only, not all of them. The data show more than 70,000 clones, 70% to 80% seen once. Sequences were obtained from PBMCs. The receptors stem from a man aged 50 to 60 in good health and CMV-seropositive. Each CDR3 is given with its conserved first and last residue. D genes are given only for firm matches. Where a row states a size, it is once, few, many or the class of an expanded clone; other rows omit it.

V	J	size	D	DNA	CDR3
TRBV5-1	TRBJ2-4	NA	NA	TGCGCCAGCAGCCCGAATGTGGCCGGCCGAGGGTACTTC	CASSPNVAGRGYF
TRBV9	TRBJ1-2	NA	NA	TGTGCCAGCAGCGTAGAGGGTTTTGACAAGGGACTGGGGGGCTACACCTTC	CASSVEGFDKGLGGYTF
TRBV5-6	TRBJ2-1	NA	TRBD1	TGTGCCAGCAGCACCATAACAGGGGGAGACGTTTGGTCCTACAATGAGCAGTTCTTC	CASSTITGGDVWSYNEQFF
TRBV4-1	TRBJ2-1	NA	NA	TGCGCCAGCAGCCAAGGGGTAGGCGGGATTAGCTCCTACAATGAGCAGTTCTTC	CASSQGVGGISSYNEQFF
TRBV7-2	TRBJ2-1	NA	TRBD2	TGTGCTATTGGGGCTAGCGGGAGAAATGAGCAGTTCTTC	CAIGASGRNEQFF
TRBV4-1	TRBJ2-5	few	TRBD2	TGCGCCAGCAGCCAAGACCCTAGCGGGACCCATCAAGAGACCCAGTACTTC	CASSQDPSGTHQETQYF
TRBV15	TRBJ2-1	NA	NA	TGTGCCACCAGCAGAGGGGTCGTTGGAAGGGGTCCCAATGAGCAGTTCTTC	CATSRGVVGRGPNEQFF
TRBV30	TRBJ2-5	NA	TRBD1	TGTGCCTGGACCTCAGGGGGTGGAGAGACCCAGTACTTC	CAWTSGGGETQYF
TRBV6-6	TRBJ1-3	once	NA	TGTGCCAGCAGTTACTCGATACCGGGCTCTGGAAACACCATATATTTT	CASSYSIPGSGNTIYF
TRBV27	TRBJ2-1	once	TRBD2	TGTGCCAGCAGTTTAGGGTGGGAGGGCTACAATGAGCAGTTCTTC	CASSLGWEGYNEQFF